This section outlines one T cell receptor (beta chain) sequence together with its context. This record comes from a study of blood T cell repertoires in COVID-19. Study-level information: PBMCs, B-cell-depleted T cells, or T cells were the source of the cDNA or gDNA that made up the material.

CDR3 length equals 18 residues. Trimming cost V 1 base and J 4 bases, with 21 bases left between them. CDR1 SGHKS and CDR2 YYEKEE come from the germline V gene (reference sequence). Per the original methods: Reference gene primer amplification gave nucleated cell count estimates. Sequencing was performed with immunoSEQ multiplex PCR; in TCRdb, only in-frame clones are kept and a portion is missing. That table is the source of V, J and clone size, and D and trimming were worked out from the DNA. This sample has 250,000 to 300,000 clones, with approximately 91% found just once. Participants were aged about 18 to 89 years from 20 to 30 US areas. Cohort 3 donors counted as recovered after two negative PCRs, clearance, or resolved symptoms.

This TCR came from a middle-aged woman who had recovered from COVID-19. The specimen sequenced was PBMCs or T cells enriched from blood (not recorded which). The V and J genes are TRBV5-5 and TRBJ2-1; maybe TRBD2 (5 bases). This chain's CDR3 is CASSLSGWGLTRYNEQFF. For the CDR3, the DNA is TGTGCCAGCAGCTTGTCGGGGTGGGGTCTTACGAGGTACAATGAGCAGTTCTTC.